This T cell receptor beta chain was identified during a study of blood T cell repertoires in COVID-19. For the study at large: Some COVID-19 samples were acute and others convalescent; all came from the United States, Italy and Spain. The analysed material was cDNA or gDNA that came from T cells, B-cell-depleted T cells, or PBMCs.

Germline CDR1 is MGHRA and CDR2 is YSYEKL. The ends were cut back, 1 base at V and 0 bases at J, with 18 bases in the middle. This CDR3 has 18 amino acids. Source study methods: Estimation of nucleated cell counts was performed using reference gene primer amplification. Sequencing was performed with immunoSEQ multiplex PCR; in TCRdb, only in-frame clones are kept and a portion is missing. V and J calls and clone size follow that table, whereas D and trimming were derived from the DNA. Among tens of thousands of clones, 90% were seen once, and the ten largest hold 3% to 3.5%. The receptor was derived from a human donor in a cohort sampled during active COVID-19. The sequenced sample consisted of peripheral blood. The rearrangement links TRBV4-1 to TRBJ1-2; D uncertain. Here the CDR3 DNA reads TGCGCCAGCAGCCAAGGGGAGCCGGGGTCCGCGGCTAACTATGGCTACACCTTC. Translated, it gives CASSQGEPGSAANYGYTF.